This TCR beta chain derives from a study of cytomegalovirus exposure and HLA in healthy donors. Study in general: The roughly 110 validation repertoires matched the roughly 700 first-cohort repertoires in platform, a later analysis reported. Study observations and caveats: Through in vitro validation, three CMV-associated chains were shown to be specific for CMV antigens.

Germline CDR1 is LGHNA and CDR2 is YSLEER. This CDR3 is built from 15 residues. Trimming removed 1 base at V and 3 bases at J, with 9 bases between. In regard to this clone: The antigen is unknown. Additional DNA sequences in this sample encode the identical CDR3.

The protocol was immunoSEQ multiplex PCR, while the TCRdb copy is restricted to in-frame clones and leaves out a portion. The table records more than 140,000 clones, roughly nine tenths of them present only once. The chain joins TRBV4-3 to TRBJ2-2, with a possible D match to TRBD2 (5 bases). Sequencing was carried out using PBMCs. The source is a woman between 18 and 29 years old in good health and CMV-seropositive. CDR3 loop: CASSQGSGYTGELFF. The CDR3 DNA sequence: TGCGCCAGCAGCCAAGGATCGGGGTACACCGGGGAGCTGTTTTTT.